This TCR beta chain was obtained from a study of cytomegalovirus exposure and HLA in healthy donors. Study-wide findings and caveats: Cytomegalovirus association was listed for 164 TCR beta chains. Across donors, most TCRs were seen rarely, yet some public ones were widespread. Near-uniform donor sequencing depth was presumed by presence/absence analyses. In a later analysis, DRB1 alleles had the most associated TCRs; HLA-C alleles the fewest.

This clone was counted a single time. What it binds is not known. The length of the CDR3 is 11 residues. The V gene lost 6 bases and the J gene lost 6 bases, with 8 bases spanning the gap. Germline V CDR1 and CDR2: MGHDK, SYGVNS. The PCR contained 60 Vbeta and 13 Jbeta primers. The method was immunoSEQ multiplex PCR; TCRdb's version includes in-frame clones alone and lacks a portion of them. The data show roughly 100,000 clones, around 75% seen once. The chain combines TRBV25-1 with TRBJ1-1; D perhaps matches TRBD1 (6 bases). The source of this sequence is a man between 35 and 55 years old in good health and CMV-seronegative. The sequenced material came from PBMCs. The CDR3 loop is CASSDRSEAFF. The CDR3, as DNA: TGTGCCAGCAGCGACAGGTCTGAAGCTTTCTTT.